The next 23 T cell receptor beta chains were all read from a single sample in a study of control samples from healthy donors and cancer patients. Profiled with immunoSEQ multiplex PCR; TCRdb holds only in-frame clones, not every one. The data contain 82,000 or so clones, approximately 94% of them seen just once; the ten biggest clones take up less than 6%. Sequences were obtained from blood. The receptors stem from a woman between 18 and 29 years old in good health.

As DNA, the CDR3 is TGTGCCAGCAGCCAAGATCGGGCAGTTACTGAAGCTTTCTTT. Amino acids: CASSQDRAVTEAFF. The chain employs TRBV3-1 (or the pseudogene TRBV3-2) and TRBJ1-1, with unresolved D. Deletions cut 0 bases from V and 5 bases from J, with 10 bases between. This CDR3 has 14 amino acids. The germline V gene has CDR1 LGHDT and CDR2 YNNKEL (reference sequence).

The chain uses TRBV10-3 and TRBJ2-2; TRBD1 matches 7 bases. Germline V gene lookup returns CDR1 ENHRY and CDR2 SYGVKD. V gave up 6 bases and J gave up 6 bases; unmatched junction bases: 1. The CDR3 extends over 12 amino acids. CDR3: CAISGQAGELFF. For the CDR3, the DNA is TGTGCCATCAGCGGACAGGCCGGGGAGCTGTTTTTT.

V and J are TRBV28 and TRBJ1-1; D not resolved. Germline loops: CDR1 MDHEN, CDR2 SYDVKM. The length of the CDR3 is 12 residues. Trimming pared 7 bases from V and 6 bases from J, leaving 12 bases between. The CDR3 region is CASMGSSPEAFF. CDR3 coding DNA: TGTGCCAGCATGGGTTCCAGTCCTGAAGCTTTCTTT. Filled out from reference TRBV28 and TRBJ1-1, the complete variable domain reads DVKVTQSSRYLVKRTGEKVFLECVQDMDHENMFWYRQDPGLGLRLIYFSYDVKMKEKGDIPEGYSVSREKKERFSLILESASTNQTSMYLCASMGSSPEAFFGQGTRLTVV.

The rearrangement links TRBV6-1 to TRBJ1-4; tentatively, D is TRBD1 (5 bases). Germline V gives CDR1 MNHNS, CDR2 SASEGT. The CDR3 totals 16 residues. V dropped 4 bases and J dropped 0 bases, with 12 bases sitting between them. CDR3 in DNA: TGTGCCAGCAGTGCACAGGACCGCACAACTAATGAAAAACTGTTTTTT. Translation: CASSAQDRTTNEKLFF.

This rearrangement joins TRBV27 to TRBJ2-3, with D uncertain. V lost 6 bases and J lost 2, with 12 bases in between. There are 14 residues in the CDR3. CDR1 and CDR2 from the germline V gene are MNHEY and SMNVEV (reference sequence). DNA for the CDR3: TGTGCCAGCAGCGCATATGGGAACACAGATACGCAGTATTTT. Translated: CASSAYGNTDTQYF.

The J gene is TRBJ2-1, the V gene TRBV7-2; D unresolved. Germline lookup yields CDR1 SGHTA and CDR2 FQGNSA. This CDR3 has 15 amino acids. V gave up 6 bases and J gave up 2 bases, with 14 bases separating them. The CDR3 DNA follows: TGTGCCAGCAGTCCGACATACGACACCTACAATGAGCAGTTCTTC. It is translated as CASSPTYDTYNEQFF.

The chain couples TRBV3-1 (or the pseudogene TRBV3-2) to TRBJ2-7, with 7 bases that match TRBD2. V trimming: 1 base; J trimming: 8 bases; junction bases outside the gene matches: 5. Germline lookup yields CDR1 LGHDT and CDR2 YNNKEL (reference sequence). The CDR3 length is 13 residues. Here the CDR3 reads CASSQVRGVQQYF. The CDR3 DNA sequence: TGTGCCAGCAGCCAAGTTCGGGGGGTACAGCAGTACTTC.

This chain uses TRBV28 with TRBJ1-4; 8 nucleotides line up with TRBD1. Germline CDR1 reads MDHEN; CDR2 reads SYDVKM. CDR3 length: 15 amino acids. V dropped 6 bases and J dropped 7; count of bases not matched to a gene: 10. The CDR3 DNA follows: TGTGCCAGCAGAGAGACCGGGACAGGATTTGAAAAACTGTTTTTT. Protein product: CASRETGTGFEKLFF.

J is TRBJ2-5 and V is TRBV2; D gene unclear. This CDR3 is built from 13 residues. Germline loops: CDR1 SNHLY, CDR2 FYNNEI. Trimming removed 5 bases at V and 4 bases at J, with 11 bases between. In DNA, the CDR3 is TGTGCCAGCAGTATTTGGTCCTTAGAGACCCAGTACTTC. Translated: CASSIWSLETQYF.

J is TRBJ1-1 and V is TRBV7-8; 8 nucleotides match TRBD1. V lost 5 bases, J lost 4 bases, and 3 bases stayed unmatched. The CDR3 spans 13 residues. CDR1 and CDR2 (germline): SGHVS, FQNEAQ. CDR3 protein: CASSDRGSTEAFF. The CDR3 DNA is TGTGCCAGCAGCGACAGGGGCAGCACTGAAGCTTTCTTT.

The rearrangement uses TRBV6-5 and TRBJ1-4, with D maybe TRBD1 (5 bases). V lost 3 bases to trimming and J lost 4 bases, with 12 bases between them. Germline V gene data show CDR1 as MNHEY and CDR2 as SVGAGI. CDR3 length: 15 residues. CDR3 nucleotide sequence: TGTGCCAGCAGTTATAAAGGGACTTATAATGAAAAACTGTTTTTT. Translation gives CASSYKGTYNEKLFF.

The chain joins TRBV29-1 to TRBJ1-4; unclear D gene. Germline lookup yields CDR1 SQVTM and CDR2 ANQGSEA. The CDR3 contains 12 residues. Trimming shortened V by 0 bases and J by 8 bases, and 7 bases separated the two germline ends. CDR3 sequence (DNA): TGCAGCGTTGAAGATCCCGGGGAAAAACTGTTTTTT. It codes for CSVEDPGEKLFF. The full variable domain, rest sourced from reference TRBV29-1 and TRBJ1-4, is SAVISQKPSRDICQRGTSLTIQCQVDSQVTMMFWYRQQPGQSLTLIATANQGSEATYESGFVIDKFPISRPNLTFSTLTVSNMSPEDSSIYLCSVEDPGEKLFFGSGTQLSVL.

The chain joins TRBV12-5 to TRBJ1-1, with 9 bases lining up with TRBD1. Trimming removed 7 bases from V and 2 bases from J; junction bases left unmatched: 11. CDR3 length equals 16 residues. CDR1 is LGHNT, CDR2 FRNRAP, per germline. CDR3 sequence: CASEAPSGQGNTEAFF. CDR3 coding DNA: TGTGCTAGTGAGGCCCCCTCGGGACAGGGTAACACTGAAGCTTTCTTT.

V usage is TRBV2 and J usage is TRBJ2-7, with D unclear. V was pared by 4 bases and J by 1 base, with 11 bases between. CDR3 size: 14 residues. The germline CDR1 and CDR2 sequences are SNHLY and FYNNEI. CDR3 region: CASSGYPVSYEQYF. In DNA form, the CDR3 reads TGTGCCAGCAGTGGTTACCCTGTATCCTACGAGCAGTACTTC.

The CDR3 here is CASSLWTGGGTEAFF. The CDR3 DNA is TGTGCCAGCAGTTTATGGACAGGGGGCGGCACTGAAGCTTTCTTT. The chain carries TRBV28 and TRBJ1-1; TRBD1 aligns across 10 bases. Looked up from germline, CDR1 is MDHEN and CDR2 is SYDVKM. Trimming cost V 0 bases and J 4 bases; bases outside gene matches: 2. CDR3 length: 15 amino acids.

This clone has only a few counts. The rearrangement uses TRBV27 and TRBJ1-3, with 7 bases identical to TRBD1. Germline assignment: CDR1 MNHEY and CDR2 SMNVEV (reference sequence). The trim removed 5 bases at V and 4 bases at J, leaving 8 bases unmatched. This CDR3 is built from 15 residues. The CDR3 bases are TGTGCCAGCAGTCTAACCGGGACAGCCGGAAACACCATATATTTT. Translation: CASSLTGTAGNTIYF.

This chain connects TRBV9 to TRBJ2-1; the D is unclear. V lost 2 bases and J 6 bases, leaving 9 bases between the germline ends. Germline CDR1 and CDR2: SGDLS and YYNGEE. The CDR3 is made up of 13 amino acids. The CDR3 DNA reads as TGTGCCAGCAGCGTTGACGGACCCAATGAGCAGTTCTTC. Translation: CASSVDGPNEQFF. Combining the CDR3 with reference TRBV9 and TRBJ2-1 gives the whole variable domain DSGVTQTPKHLITATGQRVTLRCSPRSGDLSVYWYQQSLDQGLQFLIQYYNGEERAKGNILERFSAQQFPDLHSELNLSSLELGDSALYFCASSVDGPNEQFFGPGTRLTVL.

This clone was picked up one time. J is TRBJ1-2 and V is TRBV19; 8 bases map to TRBD1. Germline-derived CDR1 and CDR2 are LNHDA and SQIVND (reference sequence). V lost 3 bases, J lost 1 base, and 10 bases stayed unmatched. The length of the CDR3 is 17 residues. This chain's CDR3 is CASSIWTGWTYNYGYTF. The CDR3 nucleotides read TGTGCCAGTAGTATTTGGACAGGGTGGACGTATAACTATGGCTACACCTTC.

The V call is TRBV20-1, the J call TRBJ1-3; no firm D call. This CDR3 is 13 amino acids long. V lost 3 bases and J lost 1, with 7 bases in between. Germline CDR1 DFQATT, CDR2 SNEGSKA (reference sequence). The CDR3 is CSASGFSGNTIYF. The CDR3, as DNA: TGCAGTGCTAGTGGGTTTTCTGGAAACACCATATATTTT.

This clone was recorded once. The rearrangement links TRBV28 to TRBJ1-1; tentative D call: TRBD1 (5 bases). CDR1 is MDHEN and CDR2 is SYDVKM in the germline V gene. V lost 6 bases and J 1 base, leaving 12 bases between the germline ends. There are 14 residues in the CDR3. The CDR3 DNA is TGTGCCAGCAGGACCCGAACAGGGAACACTGAAGCTTTCTTT. This encodes CASRTRTGNTEAFF.

The CDR3 here is CASSPGTGGPEAFF. In nucleotides, the CDR3 is TGTGCCAGTAGCCCCGGGACAGGGGGCCCTGAAGCTTTCTTT. J is TRBJ1-1 and V is TRBV19; 12 bases are shared with TRBD1. Trimming removed 6 bases from V and 6 bases from J; junction bases left unmatched: 5. The CDR3 is 14 amino acids. Germline lookup yields CDR1 LNHDA and CDR2 SQIVND (reference sequence).

V and J are TRBV5-6 and TRBJ2-2, with 8 bases identical to TRBD1. J gave up 5 bases and V 3 bases, and 6 bases lay outside the gene matches. The CDR3 covers 15 residues. CDR1 SGHDT and CDR2 YYEEEE come from the germline V gene. CDR3 region: CASSSTGQETGELFF. In DNA, the CDR3 is TGTGCCAGCAGCTCAACGGGACAGGAGACCGGGGAGCTGTTTTTT.

This chain connects TRBV28 to TRBJ2-5, with D perhaps matching TRBD1 (6 bases). The CDR3 runs 15 residues. Trimming cost V 2 bases and J 7 bases, with 17 bases left between them. Per germline, CDR1 MDHEN and CDR2 SYDVKM. CDR3 coding DNA: TGTGCCAGCAGTTTAGAACAGGGCCTGGTGGGGACCCAGTACTTC. Translated, it gives CASSLEQGLVGTQYF.